These 29 T cell receptor beta chains were all obtained from the same sample, sequenced in a study of OX40 agonist ivuxolimab in advanced cancers. The repertoire was sequenced with immunoSEQ multiplex PCR; TCRdb's copy has only in-frame clones and lacks some. The table has 30,000 or so clones, about 85% seen once; the top ten hold 38%. Material: CD4+ or CD8+ T cells sorted from blood, obtained in a trial of the OX40 agonist ivuxolimab. The receptors derive from an adult with an advanced solid tumor such as melanoma, head and neck, liver or kidney cancer.

The rearrangement joins TRBV6-5 to TRBJ1-2, with a tentative D call TRBD1 (5 bases). CDR3 length: 15 residues. The V and J ends lost 4 bases and 0 bases respectively, with 12 bases between them. CDR1 is MNHEY and CDR2 is SVGAGI in the germline V gene. CDR3 coding DNA: TGTGCCAGCAGTTCTGAGGGGCTAGCTAACTATGGCTACACCTTC. Protein sequence: CASSSEGLANYGYTF.

The chain carries TRBV7-2 and TRBJ2-7; 9 bases are a match to TRBD1. Trimming removed 4 bases from V and 3 bases from J; junction bases left unmatched: 10. Germline V CDR1 and CDR2: SGHTA, FQGNSA. This CDR3 is built from 16 residues. The DNA for the CDR3 is TGTGCCAGCAGCTCGCTCTACCGGGACAGGGACTACGAGCAGTACTTC. It yields the protein CASSSLYRDRDYEQYF.

The chain uses TRBV4-1 and TRBJ2-7, with a weak D call TRBD2 (7 bases). The V gene's germline CDR1 is MGHRA and CDR2 YSYEKL. The CDR3 sequence is 18 residues long. V was cut by 1 base and J by 0 bases, with 19 bases left in between. In DNA form, the CDR3 reads TGCGCCAGCAGCCAAGTCCGAGGGGGGGACACCCGCTCCTACGAGCAGTACTTC. Protein: CASSQVRGGDTRSYEQYF.

This chain connects TRBV6-5 to TRBJ2-2, with D maybe TRBD2 (6 bases). CDR1 is MNHEY and CDR2 is SVGAGI in the germline V gene. Trimming stripped 7 bases from V and 5 bases from J, with 14 bases between. This CDR3 has 14 residues. The CDR3 DNA is TGTGCCAGCACCTCGGGACTCCCTACCGGGGAGCTGTTTTTT. Its protein product is CASTSGLPTGELFF.

This CDR3 is CASSGGQDFTEAFF. The CDR3 DNA reads as TGTGCCAGCTCAGGCGGACAGGACTTTACTGAAGCTTTCTTT. The chain joins TRBV18 to TRBJ1-1, with TRBD1 matching over 7 bases. The CDR3 covers 14 residues. V trimming: 5 bases; J trimming: 5 bases; junction bases outside the gene matches: 8. Germline lookup yields CDR1 KGHSH and CDR2 LQKENI.

This chain links TRBV7-9 with TRBJ2-1, with D maybe TRBD2 (5 bases). The CDR3 totals 15 residues. Germline CDR1 is SEHNR and CDR2 is FQNEAQ (reference sequence). The V end was cut by 8 bases, the J end by 0 bases, with 14 bases between. CDR3 sequence reads: CASGLNPSSYNEQFF. CDR3 DNA sequence: TGTGCCAGCGGACTGAATCCCAGCTCCTACAATGAGCAGTTCTTC.

The chain is built from TRBV29-1 and TRBJ2-7; 8 nucleotides line up with TRBD2. The length of the CDR3 is 14 residues. Germline V gene sequence: CDR1 SQVTM, CDR2 ANQGSEA. Trimming removed 6 bases from V and 2 bases from J; junction bases left unmatched: 9. The CDR3 DNA sequence: TGCAGCGTCCTGGGAGTAGCGGGACCCTACGAGCAGTACTTC. Protein sequence: CSVLGVAGPYEQYF.

This rearrangement joins TRBV27 to TRBJ2-1; possible D gene TRBD1, 6 bases. With 2 bases removed from V and 6 bases from J, the gap between germline ends came to 8 bases. Germline V CDR1 and CDR2: MNHEY, SMNVEV (reference sequence). This CDR3 is built from 13 residues. CDR3 protein: CASSLPGANEQFF. The CDR3 DNA sequence: TGTGCCAGCAGTTTACCAGGGGCCAATGAGCAGTTCTTC.

This chain joins TRBV2 and TRBJ2-1, with 9 bases fitting TRBD2. The germline gives CDR1 SNHLY, CDR2 FYNNEI. This CDR3 is built from 15 residues. J lost 5 bases, V lost 3 bases, and 5 bases had no gene match. CDR3 residues: CASSDLAGADNEQFF. The DNA for the CDR3 is TGTGCCAGCAGTGACTTAGCGGGAGCCGACAATGAGCAGTTCTTC.

The chain joins TRBV11-2 to TRBJ2-7; 11 nucleotides agree with TRBD2. Germline assignment: CDR1 SGHAT and CDR2 FQNNGV. Trimming removed 0 bases from V and 5 bases from J; junction bases left unmatched: 12. This CDR3 region has 18 residues. DNA of the CDR3: TGTGCCAGCAGCTTAGAGCCCCTACTAGCGGGAGAAATGGACGAGCAGTACTTC. It translates to CASSLEPLLAGEMDEQYF.

This chain links TRBV5-5 with TRBJ1-5; tentative D call: TRBD1 (6 bases). V lost 1 base and J lost 5, with 16 bases in between. CDR1 SGHKS and CDR2 YYEKEE come from the germline V gene (reference sequence). There are 16 residues in the CDR3. CDR3 bases: TGTGCCAGCAGCTTGTCACAGGGTAACTTGGATCAGCCCCAGCATTTT. Translation: CASSLSQGNLDQPQHF.

This clone has a single count. The genes are TRBV7-2 and TRBJ2-1; 8 bases agree with TRBD2. Germline trimming cut 5 bases from V and 13 bases from J; bases unmatched to any gene: 10. CDR3 size: 13 residues. The V gene's germline CDR1 is SGHTA and CDR2 FQGNSA. The DNA of the CDR3 is TGTGCCAGCAGCACCCGACTAGCGAGAGCCCAGTTCTTC. It translates to CASSTRLARAQFF.

The gene calls are TRBV28 and TRBJ2-7; TRBD2 aligns across 8 bases. In germline, CDR1 is MDHEN, CDR2 SYDVKM. This CDR3 has 16 amino acids. J was trimmed by 6 bases and V by 6 bases; bases with no gene match: 16. CDR3 loop: CASSDVAGSIGGEQYF. CDR3 bases: TGTGCCAGCAGCGATGTAGCGGGGAGTATCGGCGGCGAGCAGTACTTC.

This clone was counted a few times. The chain employs TRBV6-4 and TRBJ2-1; 7 nucleotides match TRBD1. CDR1 MRHNA and CDR2 SNTAGT come from the germline V gene. After removal of 3 bases from V and 5 bases from J, the junction contained 1 base not matched to a gene. This CDR3 region has 13 residues. Here the CDR3 reads CASSEGQNNEQFF. DNA for the CDR3: TGTGCCAGCAGTGAGGGACAGAACAATGAGCAGTTCTTC.

The rearrangement uses TRBV28 and TRBJ1-3; D gene unclear. Germline loops: CDR1 MDHEN, CDR2 SYDVKM. With 6 bases removed from V and 2 bases from J, the gap between germline ends came to 17 bases. This CDR3 has 16 residues. In DNA, the CDR3 is TGTGCCAGCAGCCCGATTTTAGGCGGGACTGGAAACACCATATATTTT. It specifies CASSPILGGTGNTIYF.

By its share, this clone is medium-sized. The chain is built from TRBV6-4 and TRBJ2-1; TRBD2 matches at 12 bases. The V and J ends lost 4 bases and 5 bases, in that order; junction bases with no gene match: 6. This CDR3 contains 16 residues. CDR1 and CDR2 from the germline V gene are MRHNA and SNTAGT. The CDR3: CASSGLAGEGNNEQFF. DNA for the CDR3: TGTGCCAGCAGTGGACTAGCGGGAGAAGGGAACAATGAGCAGTTCTTC.

This chain connects TRBV6-5 to TRBJ2-5; D unclear. This CDR3 spans 16 amino acids. V lost 0 bases and J 3 bases, leaving 14 bases between the germline ends. CDR1 is MNHEY, CDR2 SVGAGI, per germline. CDR3 nucleotide sequence: TGTGCCAGCAGTTACTCGAAGTTTACAACAGAAGAGACCCAGTACTTC. Translated, it gives CASSYSKFTTEETQYF.

This rearrangement joins TRBV28 to TRBJ1-1; the D gene is possibly TRBD1 (6 bases). The CDR3 is 14 residues long. Germline values: CDR1 MDHEN, CDR2 SYDVKM. Deletions cut 3 bases from V and 1 base from J, with 9 bases between. The CDR3 here is CASSFGQSNTEAFF. CDR3 coding DNA: TGTGCCAGCAGTTTTGGACAGTCGAACACTGAAGCTTTCTTT.

V gene TRBV18 combines with J gene TRBJ2-2; D is ambiguous. From germline, CDR1 is KGHSH and CDR2 LQKENI. The CDR3 contains 15 residues. Deletions cut 3 bases from V and 0 bases from J, with 8 bases between. The DNA of the CDR3 is TGTGCCAGCTCACCCATCAAGACGAACACCGGGGAGCTGTTTTTT. Protein: CASSPIKTNTGELFF.

V is TRBV6-6 and J is TRBJ1-1, with 7 bases that match TRBD1. Germline V gene lookup returns CDR1 MNHNY and CDR2 SVGAGI (reference sequence). The CDR3 is 14 residues long. Trimming at V came to 5 bases and at J to 5 bases, leaving 8 bases not matched to a gene. The CDR3: CASSDREGGTEAFF. CDR3 DNA: TGTGCCAGCAGTGACAGGGAGGGAGGAACTGAAGCTTTCTTT.

This chain uses TRBV4-2 with TRBJ2-3; the match to TRBD1 covers 11 bases. J lost 4 bases, V lost 0 bases, and 3 bases had no gene match. Germline V lookup: CDR1 LGHNA, CDR2 YNFKEQ. The CDR3 is 16 residues long. The CDR3 sequence: CASSQDPGQGADTQYF. The CDR3 DNA is TGTGCCAGCAGCCAAGACCCGGGACAGGGGGCAGATACGCAGTATTTT.

The chain employs TRBV4-2 and TRBJ2-3; 13 nucleotides align to TRBD2. This CDR3 contains 19 residues. CDR1 and CDR2 from the germline V gene are LGHNA and YNFKEQ. The junction had 8 bases not matched to a gene; V was cut back by 1 base and J by 1 base. In nucleotides, the CDR3 is TGTGCCAGCAGCCAAGGGACTAGCGGGAGAATAGTGGGCACAGATACGCAGTATTTT. Protein product: CASSQGTSGRIVGTDTQYF.

This clone was seen only once. The rearrangement links TRBV9 to TRBJ2-6, with D perhaps matching TRBD1 or TRBD2 (5 bases each). The CDR3 spans 18 residues. V was pared by 0 bases and J by 0 bases, with 13 bases between. Germline V gives CDR1 SGDLS, CDR2 YYNGEE. This CDR3 reads CASSVDLGRSSGANVLTF. DNA of the CDR3: TGTGCCAGCAGCGTAGATCTGGGACGGAGCTCTGGGGCCAACGTCCTGACTTTC. The variable domain in full, with the rest retrieved from reference TRBV9 and TRBJ2-6, is DSGVTQTPKHLITATGQRVTLRCSPRSGDLSVYWYQQSLDQGLQFLIQYYNGEERAKGNILERFSAQQFPDLHSELNLSSLELGDSALYFCASSVDLGRSSGANVLTFGAGSRLTVL.

CDR3 region: CASSLSGTGAQETQYF. CDR3 coding DNA: TGTGCCAGCAGTTTATCGGGGACAGGCGCCCAAGAGACCCAGTACTTC. This chain connects TRBV27 to TRBJ2-5; 8 bases are a match to TRBD1. Germline trimming cut 0 bases from V and 1 base from J; bases unmatched to any gene: 4. The V gene's germline CDR1 is MNHEY and CDR2 SMNVEV (reference sequence). CDR3 length: 16 residues.

V gene TRBV29-1 combines with J gene TRBJ2-1; 9 nucleotides agree with TRBD2. CDR1 is SQVTM and CDR2 is ANQGSEA in the germline V gene. The CDR3 is 16 residues long. Germline trimming cut 3 bases from V and 6 bases from J; bases unmatched to any gene: 12. Written as DNA, the CDR3 is TGCAGCGTTGACCCGTTGGTAGCGGGAGAGGGCAATGAGCAGTTCTTC. It specifies CSVDPLVAGEGNEQFF.

The genes are TRBV6-1 and TRBJ2-5; possibly TRBD2 for D (7 bases). The CDR3 has 13 amino acids. Germline V CDR1 and CDR2: MNHNS, SASEGT. Trimming stripped 8 bases from V and 2 bases from J, with 12 bases between. CDR3 region: CASGEGEQETQYF. The DNA for the CDR3 is TGTGCCAGCGGGGAGGGGGAGCAAGAGACCCAGTACTTC.

This chain links TRBV7-8 with TRBJ1-6; tentative D call: TRBD1 (5 bases). There are 15 residues in the CDR3. V lost 5 bases and J 7 bases, leaving 15 bases between the germline ends. Per germline, CDR1 SGHVS and CDR2 FQNEAQ. The CDR3 is CASSPGNRQNSPLHF. CDR3 coding DNA: TGTGCCAGCAGCCCGGGGAATCGACAGAATTCACCCCTCCACTTT. The full variable domain, with the rest looked up from reference TRBV7-8 and TRBJ1-6, is GAGVSQSPRYKVAKRGQDVALRCDPISGHVSLFWYQQALGQGPEFLTYFQNEAQLDKSGLPSDRFFAERPEGSVSTLKIQRTQQEDSAVYLCASSPGNRQNSPLHFGNGTRLTVT.

The chain has TRBV7-9 and TRBJ1-1, with D unclear. Per germline, CDR1 SEHNR and CDR2 FQNEAQ (reference sequence). V lost 5 bases and J lost 6, with 10 bases in between. The CDR3 covers 12 residues. CDR3 loop: CASSPILPEAFF. CDR3 bases: TGTGCCAGCAGCCCCATTCTCCCTGAAGCTTTCTTT.

V is TRBV6-5 and J is TRBJ2-7; the match to TRBD2 covers 13 bases. Trimming removed 4 bases from V and 4 bases from J; junction bases left unmatched: 1. There are 14 residues in the CDR3. Germline V gene lookup returns CDR1 MNHEY and CDR2 SVGAGI. The CDR3 region has the DNA TGTGCCAGCAGTTTGGGACTAGCGGGATACGAGCAGTACTTC. As protein: CASSLGLAGYEQYF.